This note documents a single T cell receptor (beta chain) sequence. Sequenced by immunoSEQ multiplex PCR; TCRdb stores in-frame clones only, minus some. The sample shows over 110,000 clones, around 90% of them seen only once. The sample originates from a study of blood T cell repertoires in COVID-19. Background on the study: Samples of COVID-19 (acute and convalescent) were obtained from the United States, Italy and Spain.

This CDR3 contains 17 residues. V shed 4 bases and J 4 bases; nucleotides not matched to a gene: 11. CDR1 SGHNT and CDR2 YENEEA come from the germline V gene. The chain combines TRBV11-3 with TRBJ2-2; 8 positions agree with TRBD1. What was sequenced was peripheral blood. The receptor comes from a man between 65 and 85 years old with acute or convalescent COVID-19. The CDR3 coding sequence is TGTGCCAGCAGCTCAAGGGGGACAGGTCGTGGCACCGGGGAGCTGTTTTTT. It specifies CASSSRGTGRGTGELFF.